These T cell receptor beta chains were read from a single sample in a study of blood T cell repertoires in COVID-19. This table comes from immunoSEQ multiplex PCR, and its TCRdb copy is limited to in-frame clones, with some not included. The data show roughly 160,000 clones, approximately 90% seen once. Sequencing used peripheral blood. Every receptor here comes from a man aged 18 to 35 with COVID-19, enrolled during active disease. Both conserved end residues are part of each CDR3. The order of the fields is V gene, clone size, CDR3 length, J gene, D gene, CDR3 DNA, CDR3 protein. A D gene is named only where the DNA matches it firmly. Size tells how often a clone was seen (once, few, many) or the class of an expanded clone, and some rows leave it out.

TRBV12-3/TRBV12-4,NA,13,TRBJ2-1,NA,TGTGCCAGCAGTTTCAGCTCCTACAATGAGCAGTTCTTC,CASSFSSYNEQFF
TRBV10-3,NA,13,TRBJ2-7,TRBD1,TGTGCCATTGGACAGGGGATTACCTACGAGCAGTACTTC,CAIGQGITYEQYF
TRBV3-1/TRBV3-2,NA,15,TRBJ2-7,TRBD2,TGTGCCAGCAGCCACGGACTAGCGAGCCCATACGAGCAGTACTTC,CASSHGLASPYEQYF
TRBV2,once,11,TRBJ2-1,NA,TGTGCCAGCAGTGTGACTCACGAGCGGTTCTTC,CASSVTHERFF
TRBV28,NA,15,TRBJ2-3,NA,TGTGCCAGCAGTTCCCGGGACTTCTACACAGATACGCAGTATTTT,CASSSRDFYTDTQYF
TRBV5-4,NA,14,TRBJ2-4,TRBD1,TGTGCCAGCAGCTCAGGGGGCGCCAGAAACATTCAGTACTTC,CASSSGGARNIQYF
TRBV4-1,NA,16,TRBJ1-1,TRBD1,TGCGCCAGCAGCCAAACTCCCGGGACAGTGAACACTGAAGCTTTCTTT,CASSQTPGTVNTEAFF
TRBV19,NA,13,TRBJ2-1,TRBD2,TGTGCCAGTGCTAGCGGGAGGGACAATGAGCAGTTCTTC,CASASGRDNEQFF
TRBV5-4,NA,16,TRBJ2-3,TRBD2,TGTGCCAGCAGCTCCTTAGCGGGAGTAGGGACAGATACGCAGTATTTT,CASSSLAGVGTDTQYF
TRBV9,NA,15,TRBJ1-1,TRBD1,TGTGCCAGCAGCGTATCCGGGACAGCGAACACTGAAGCTTTCTTT,CASSVSGTANTEAFF
TRBV9,NA,15,TRBJ1-6,TRBD1,TGTGCCAGCAGCCCGATACAGGGGGCTGATTCACCCCTCCACTTT,CASSPIQGADSPLHF
TRBV7-8,NA,16,TRBJ1-5,NA,TGTGCCAGCAGCTTAGTTGGGGGCGTAGGCAATCAGCCCCAGCATTTT,CASSLVGGVGNQPQHF
TRBV27,once,13,TRBJ1-2,TRBD1,TGTGCCAGCAGTTCGGACAGGGTTGGTGGCTACACCTTC,CASSSDRVGGYTF
TRBV9,NA,13,TRBJ1-5,NA,TGTGCCAGCAGCGTGGGGGGGATTCAGCCCCAGCATTTT,CASSVGGIQPQHF
TRBV4-2,once,14,TRBJ2-2,NA,TGTGCCAGCAGCCAACAGGGGAACACCGGGGAGCTGTTTTTT,CASSQQGNTGELFF
TRBV4-1,NA,18,TRBJ2-7,TRBD1,TGCGCCAGCAGCCTGACCGTGCAGGGGACAGGGGGGCTCTACGAGCAGTACTTC,CASSLTVQGTGGLYEQYF
TRBV10-2,NA,14,TRBJ2-1,NA,TGCGCCAGCAGTGACCTGACTCCCTACAATGAGCAGTTCTTC,CASSDLTPYNEQFF
TRBV3-1/TRBV3-2,NA,17,TRBJ2-3,TRBD2,TGTGCCAGCAGCCGGAGACTAGCGGGAGATATCACAGATACGCAGTATTTT,CASSRRLAGDITDTQYF
TRBV5-8,NA,14,TRBJ1-3,NA,TGTGCCAGCAGGTTACAGGGATTTGGAAACACCATATATTTT,CASRLQGFGNTIYF
TRBV30,NA,13,TRBJ2-7,NA,TGTGCCTGGAGTGAGGAGCTCTCCTACGAGCAGTACTTC,CAWSEELSYEQYF
TRBV16,NA,17,TRBJ2-1,TRBD2,TGTGCCAGCAGCCAAAGTAGACAGACTAGCGGGGTTAATGAGCAGTTCTTC,CASSQSRQTSGVNEQFF
TRBV12-3/TRBV12-4,few,13,TRBJ1-2,TRBD1,TGTGCCAGCAGCCGCAGACAGGGTGGGGGCTACACCTTC,CASSRRQGGGYTF
TRBV6-5,once,14,TRBJ1-4,NA,TGTGCCAGCAGTTCCCGGGGATTTGGTGAAAAACTGCTTTTT,CASSSRGFGEKLLF
TRBV18,NA,15,TRBJ1-3,NA,TGTGCCAGCTCACCACTCGCGGGGGCTGGAAACACCATATATTTT,CASSPLAGAGNTIYF
TRBV28,NA,15,TRBJ1-5,NA,TGTGCCAGCAGTCCCCTGCGGGCAGGGGTGCAGCCCCAGCATTTT,CASSPLRAGVQPQHF